One and the same sample provided the 10 T cell receptor beta chains below, sequenced in a study of cytomegalovirus exposure and HLA in healthy donors. Primers included in the PCR were 60 Vbeta and 13 Jbeta primers. Clones were read by immunoSEQ multiplex PCR, and TCRdb kept only the in-frame ones, dropping some. In the table there are under 200,000 clones, 62% of which are singletons. The sample was PBMCs. The receptor source for this set is a man aged 35 to 55 in good health and CMV-seronegative.

The chain couples TRBV29-1 to TRBJ2-1; 7 bases are shared with TRBD1. Germline CDR1 and CDR2: SQVTM and ANQGSEA. This CDR3 is 14 amino acids long. With V trimmed by 7 bases and J by 0 bases, 6 bases remained unmatched. The CDR3: CSASGGSSYNEQFF. The DNA of the CDR3 is TGCAGCGCCTCAGGGGGAAGCTCCTACAATGAGCAGTTCTTC.

The chain is built from TRBV19 and TRBJ2-1; 7 bases map to TRBD1. The germline V gene has CDR1 LNHDA and CDR2 SQIVND (reference sequence). The CDR3 loop spans 15 amino acids. Germline trimming cut 2 bases from V and 10 bases from J; bases unmatched to any gene: 11. CDR3 residues: CASSISRDSKREQFF. The DNA of the CDR3 is TGTGCCAGTAGTATAAGCCGGGACAGCAAGAGGGAGCAGTTCTTC.

This chain connects TRBV7-2 to TRBJ1-5, with D hard to call. The CDR3 consists of 13 residues. Germline CDR1 reads SGHTA; CDR2 reads FQGNSA. Trimming took 4 bases from V and 6 from J, leaving 10 bases between them. The CDR3 here is CASSSTLRQPQHF. For the CDR3, the DNA is TGTGCCAGCAGCTCAACTCTCCGTCAGCCCCAGCATTTT.

The chain joins TRBV10-3 to TRBJ2-5; 7 nucleotides line up with TRBD1. The better agreement between TRBJ2-7 and the DNA end casts doubt on the J call. Germline CDR1 ENHRY, CDR2 SYGVKD. The CDR3 loop spans 14 amino acids. The CDR3 DNA follows: TGTGCCATCAGAACGGATGCAGGGGGCTACGAGCAGTACTTC. Its translation: CAIRTDAGGYEQYF.

V is TRBV28 and J is TRBJ2-7; TRBD1 might be the D (5 bases). Germline assignment: CDR1 MDHEN and CDR2 SYDVKM. V lost 10 bases and J lost 3, with 19 bases in between. The CDR3 has 14 amino acids. CDR3 region: CANQFSDNDYEQYF. The CDR3 region has the DNA TGTGCCAACCAGTTTTCGGACAATGACTACGAGCAGTACTTC.

This rearrangement joins TRBV7-3 to TRBJ2-3; TRBD1 agrees at 8 bases. The CDR3 spans 14 residues. The ends lost 4 bases at V and 2 bases at J; junction bases unmatched: 2. Germline lookup yields CDR1 SGHTA and CDR2 FQGTGA. This CDR3 is CASSSQGATDTQYF. DNA of the CDR3: TGTGCCAGCAGCTCTCAGGGGGCCACAGATACGCAGTATTTT.

The chain employs TRBV5-1 and TRBJ1-2; no definite D call. The V gene's germline CDR1 is SGHRS and CDR2 YFSETQ. V lost 5 bases to trimming and J lost 4 bases, with 18 bases between them. The CDR3 has 15 amino acids. The CDR3 DNA reads TGCGCCAGCAGTACGACGGAGGGCGGTGGCTATGGCTACACCTTC. Encoded protein: CASSTTEGGGYGYTF.

The chain joins TRBV19 to TRBJ2-7, with TRBD1 identical over 9 bases. Germline V gene sequence: CDR1 LNHDA, CDR2 SQIVND (reference sequence). CDR3 size: 14 residues. Trimming removed 2 bases from V and 5 bases from J; junction bases left unmatched: 4. CDR3 in amino acids: CASSITWDRDEQYF. CDR3 sequence (DNA): TGTGCCAGTAGTATAACGTGGGACAGGGACGAGCAGTACTTC.

This clone is a singleton in its sample. Other DNA variants within this sample encode the same CDR3. CDR3: CASSSGAGAYYEQFF. The DNA of the CDR3 is TGTGCCAGTAGTTCTGGGGCGGGGGCGTATTATGAGCAGTTCTTC. The chain uses TRBV6-1 and TRBJ2-1; D might be TRBD2 (7 bases). With 9 bases removed from V and 8 bases from J, the gap between germline ends came to 23 bases. The CDR3 has 15 amino acids. Germline V gene lookup returns CDR1 MNHNS and CDR2 SASEGT.

This sequence joins TRBV11-2 and TRBJ2-1, with 7 positions matching TRBD2. Looked up from germline, CDR1 is SGHAT and CDR2 is FQNNGV. V gave up 1 base and J gave up 9 bases; unmatched junction bases: 6. The CDR3 has 14 residues. CDR3 loop: CASSLGLGEGEQFF. The DNA for the CDR3 is TGTGCCAGCAGCTTAGGGTTGGGGGAGGGTGAGCAGTTCTTC.